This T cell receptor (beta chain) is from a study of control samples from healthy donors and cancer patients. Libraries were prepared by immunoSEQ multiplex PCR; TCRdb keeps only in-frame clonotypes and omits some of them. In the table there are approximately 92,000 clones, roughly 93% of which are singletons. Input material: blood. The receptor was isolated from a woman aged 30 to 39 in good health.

CDR3 residues: CASSPRGAPYNEQFF. CDR3 DNA: TGTGCCAGCAGCCCTCGGGGAGCCCCCTACAATGAGCAGTTCTTC. The chain couples TRBV5-4 to TRBJ2-1, with a possible D match to TRBD2 (5 bases). The CDR3 consists of 15 residues. The V end was cut by 4 bases, the J end by 2 bases, with 13 bases between. Germline V CDR1 and CDR2: SGHNT, YYREEE (reference sequence).